This TCR beta chain stems from a study of T cell changes during pregnancy in multiple sclerosis. The germline V gene encodes CDR1 SGHRS and CDR2 YFSETQ. The CDR3 runs 18 residues. The ends lost 4 bases at V and 2 bases at J; junction bases unmatched: 7. Produced via immunoSEQ multiplex PCR; TCRdb's table is partial and in-frame only. The profile shows more than 50,000 clones, more than 90% of them singletons. The sequence came from a female donor in good health, enrolled as a control in a pregnancy study. The sample here was peripheral blood, taken in the first trimester of pregnancy. The chain employs TRBV5-1 and TRBJ2-3, with TRBD2 matching over 16 bases. In DNA, the CDR3 is TGCGCCAGCAGCCCTTCCGGGACTAGCGGGAGGGCCACAGATACGCAGTATTTT. This translates into CASSPSGTSGRATDTQYF. Full variable domain (rest looked up from reference TRBV5-1 and TRBJ2-3): KAGVTQTPRYLIKTRGQQVTLSCSPISGHRSVSWYQQTPGQGLQFLFEYFSETQRNKGNFPGRFSGRQFSNSRSEMNVSTLELGDSALYLCASSPSGTSGRATDTQYFGPGTRLTVL.